The 31 T cell receptor beta chains below were found in one sample sequenced in a study of T and B cells in COVID-19 patients. From blood, roughly 250-550 ng of genomic DNA served as TRB template. Multiplex PCR with BIOMED2 TRB-A/B primer pools amplified TRB rearrangements. TCRdb itself ran the multiplex PCR reads through MiXCR, one entry per CDR3 protein. The sample includes about 9,400 distinct CDR3 sequences, 31% of them seen just once. The source material was blood. Receptor source: a human donor who had recovered from COVID-19.

Only a few counts were recorded for this clonotype. The chain has TRBV12-3 or TRBV12-4 and TRBJ2-1; 10 nucleotides match TRBD1. V shed 6 bases and J 4 bases; nucleotides not matched to a gene: 6. The CDR3 consists of 15 residues. CDR3: CASSQLGQGYNEQFF. In nucleotides, the CDR3 is TGTGCCAGCAGCCAACTGGGACAGGGGTACAATGAGCAGTTCTTC.

This rearrangement joins TRBV7-6 to TRBJ1-2, with a weak D call TRBD1 (6 bases). V lost 4 bases, J lost 7 bases, and 13 bases lay in between. CDR3 length: 13 amino acids. Germline V gene lookup returns CDR1 SGHVS and CDR2 FNYEAQ. This CDR3 is CASSYQGNGGYTF. In DNA, the CDR3 is TGTGCCAGCAGCTACCAGGGGAACGGTGGCTACACCTTC.

This clonotype was observed a few times. The rearrangement links TRBV27 to TRBJ1-5; 8 nucleotides agree with TRBD1. V was pared by 5 bases and J by 2 bases, with 2 bases of the junction left unmatched. Germline assignment: CDR1 MNHEY and CDR2 SMNVEV (reference sequence). The CDR3 is 14 residues long. CDR3 in amino acids: CASSPGQGNQPQHF. CDR3 DNA: TGTGCCAGCAGTCCGGGACAGGGCAATCAGCCCCAGCATTTT.

Comment on this clonotype: A much larger clone lies one base from this, so it may be a read error. The chain couples TRBV19 to TRBJ2-1; 9 bases fit TRBD2. Per the germline V gene, CDR1 is LNHDA and CDR2 is SQIVND (reference sequence). The V gene end was trimmed by 4 bases and the J gene end by 11 bases; junction bases not matched to a gene: 6. CDR3 length equals 13 residues. CDR3 sequence (DNA): TGTGCCAGTAGTAGCGGGGGGGCCTATAAGCAGTTCTTC. Translation: CASSSGGAYKQFF.

The chain links TRBV12-3 or TRBV12-4 to TRBJ2-4; perhaps TRBD1 as D (5 bases). V lost 2 bases, J lost 4 bases, and 9 bases lay in between. The CDR3 spans 14 residues. CDR3 residues: CASSLSAGKNIQYF. CDR3 nucleotides: TGTGCCAGCAGTTTATCGGCAGGGAAAAACATTCAGTACTTC.

A note on this clonotype: Possible read error: a much larger clone is one base away. The CDR3 DNA reads as TGTACCAGCAGTCCCAGGGGAGCTGCAACTAATGAAAAACTGTTTTTT. Translation gives CTSSPRGAATNEKLFF. V and J are TRBV12-3 or TRBV12-4 and TRBJ1-4; tentative D call: TRBD1 (6 bases). This CDR3 contains 16 residues.

The chain joins TRBV20-1 to TRBJ2-5; no clear D gene. There are 14 residues in the CDR3. Trimming cost V 0 bases and J 5 bases, with 13 bases left between them. Per the germline V gene, CDR1 is DFQATT and CDR2 is SNEGSKA (reference sequence). The CDR3 loop reads CSARDLRTMETQYF. The CDR3 DNA is TGCAGTGCTAGAGATCTCCGGACGATGGAGACCCAGTACTTC.

This chain joins TRBV5-6 and TRBJ2-3, with no clear D. The germline CDR1 and CDR2 sequences are SGHDT and YYEEEE. There are 15 residues in the CDR3. Trimming took 4 bases from V and 2 from J, leaving 14 bases between them. CDR3 DNA sequence: TGTGCCAGCAGCCTGTTGGGGTCCTCCACAGATACGCAGTATTTT. This encodes CASSLLGSSTDTQYF.

In nucleotides, the CDR3 is TGCGCCAGCAGCCCGCCGAGCGGGGGGATGGAGACCCAGTACTTC. As protein: CASSPPSGGMETQYF. The gene calls are TRBV5-1 and TRBJ2-5, with TRBD2 matching 9 bases. The CDR3 extends over 15 amino acids. Germline CDR1 and CDR2: SGHRS and YFSETQ. V trimming: 4 bases; J trimming: 5 bases; junction bases outside the gene matches: 9.

This chain joins TRBV6-1 and TRBJ2-5; possibly TRBD2 for D (6 bases). V lost 8 bases and J 2 bases, leaving 9 bases between the germline ends. Germline CDR1 and CDR2: MNHNS and SASEGT. This CDR3 contains 12 residues. The CDR3 bases are TGTGCCAGCGGGGGGTATCAAGAGACCCAGTACTTC. This codes for CASGGYQETQYF.

The genes are TRBV27 and TRBJ2-5; 16 bases map to TRBD2. In germline, CDR1 is MNHEY, CDR2 SMNVEV (reference sequence). This CDR3 comprises 16 residues. V trimming: 5 bases; J trimming: 2 bases; junction bases outside the gene matches: 2. The CDR3 DNA reads as TGTGCCAGCAGTGCGGGACTAGCGGGGGGGCAAGAGACCCAGTACTTC. Translation gives CASSAGLAGGQETQYF.

This clonotype has just one count. V usage is TRBV18 and J usage is TRBJ1-3, with D hard to call. Germline CDR1 reads KGHSH; CDR2 reads LQKENI. V lost 6 bases to trimming and J lost 0 bases, with 24 bases between them. The CDR3 extends over 19 amino acids. DNA for the CDR3: TGTGCCAGCTCCTCCCGTCCCCCAGGACCAGCTTTCTCTGGAAACACCATATATTTT. Translation: CASSSRPPGPAFSGNTIYF.

V gene TRBV6-2 or TRBV6-3 combines with J gene TRBJ1-1, with D possibly being TRBD1 (6 bases). CDR3 size: 15 residues. Trimming cost V 6 bases and J 6 bases, with 20 bases left between them. Germline V gives CDR1 MNHEY, CDR2 SVGEGT. The CDR3 DNA reads as TGTGCCAGCAGCATCGAAGCGGGGGGCCCAGCTGAAGCTTTCTTT. Its protein product is CASSIEAGGPAEAFF.

DNA for the CDR3: TGTGCCAGCCGACCTAAAGCGGTTTCCTCCTATAATTCACCCCTCCACTTT. Residues: CASRPKAVSSYNSPLHF. V gene TRBV6-5 combines with J gene TRBJ1-6; D is uncertain. There are 17 residues in the CDR3. Trimming removed 8 bases at V and 0 bases at J, with 17 bases between. Germline CDR1 is MNHEY and CDR2 is SVGAGI.

The gene calls are TRBV6-2 or TRBV6-3 and TRBJ2-5; the D is unclear. The DNA matches TRBJ2-7 better at its end, which makes the J call doubtful. The CDR3 is 12 residues long. Germline V gene lookup returns CDR1 MNHEY and CDR2 SVGEGT. CDR3 coding DNA: TGTGCCAGCAGTTACTCAAGTTACGAGCAGTACTTC. Protein: CASSYSSYEQYF.

The chain couples TRBV12-3 or TRBV12-4 to TRBJ1-3; TRBD1 matches at 9 bases. V lost 5 bases, J lost 2 bases, and 19 bases stayed unmatched. CDR3 size: 20 residues. Written as DNA, the CDR3 is TGTGCCAGCAGTAATCTCCTAAGGACAGGGGATTTTTCAGCTGGAAACACCATATATTTT. Its protein product is CASSNLLRTGDFSAGNTIYF.

The chain employs TRBV5-1 and TRBJ2-4; 11 bases fit TRBD1. V shed 4 bases and J 3 bases; nucleotides not matched to a gene: 9. The CDR3 is 17 residues long. The germline gives CDR1 SGHRS, CDR2 YFSETQ. The CDR3 sequence: CASSQGQGGLHKNIQYF. CDR3 in DNA: TGCGCCAGCAGCCAGGGACAGGGGGGGCTGCACAAAAACATTCAGTACTTC.

This chain links TRBV20-1 with TRBJ1-3; 7 bases line up with TRBD1. Trimming took 1 base from V and 4 from J; bases not matched to a gene: 4. CDR1 and CDR2 from the germline V gene are DFQATT and SNEGSKA (reference sequence). There are 14 residues in the CDR3. The CDR3 here is CSARAPDRGNTIYF. CDR3 in DNA: TGCAGTGCTAGAGCCCCGGACAGGGGAAACACCATATATTTT.

This clonotype was counted only a few times. This sequence joins TRBV20-1 and TRBJ1-5; D is unresolved. Trimming took off 3 bases at V and 1 base at J, with 7 bases between the two ends. The germline V gene encodes CDR1 DFQATT and CDR2 SNEGSKA (reference sequence). The CDR3 runs 13 residues. CDR3 sequence: CSASWQSNQPQHF. The CDR3 DNA sequence: TGCAGTGCTAGCTGGCAGAGCAATCAGCCCCAGCATTTT.

This clonotype was observed a handful of times. The chain employs TRBV11-2 and TRBJ2-3, with D perhaps being TRBD1 or TRBD2 (5 bases each). The CDR3 is made up of 17 amino acids. Trimming removed 7 bases at V and 2 bases at J, with 22 bases between. The V gene's germline CDR1 is SGHAT and CDR2 FQNNGV. CDR3 sequence: CASTKKISGTTTDTQYF. CDR3 in DNA: TGTGCCAGCACCAAAAAAATAAGTGGGACGACCACAGATACGCAGTATTTT. The variable domain in full, with the rest retrieved from reference TRBV11-2 and TRBJ2-3, is EAGVAQSPRYKIIEKRQSVAFWCNPISGHATLYWYQQILGQGPKLLIQFQNNGVVDDSQLPKDRFSAERLKGVDSTLKIQPAKLEDSAVYLCASTKKISGTTTDTQYFGPGTRLTVL.

V usage is TRBV5-1 and J usage is TRBJ2-1, with 11 bases identical to TRBD2. Germline V gene sequence: CDR1 SGHRS, CDR2 YFSETQ. V dropped 0 bases and J dropped 4; count of bases not matched to a gene: 0. The CDR3 totals 15 residues. The CDR3 nucleotides are TGCGCCAGCAGCTTGGGGACTAGCGGGTACAATGAGCAGTTCTTC. Translation: CASSLGTSGYNEQFF. The entire variable domain, with the rest obtained from reference TRBV5-1 and TRBJ2-1, is as follows: KAGVTQTPRYLIKTRGQQVTLSCSPISGHRSVSWYQQTPGQGLQFLFEYFSETQRNKGNFPGRFSGRQFSNSRSEMNVSTLELGDSALYLCASSLGTSGYNEQFFGPGTRLTVL.

A single count supports this clonotype. This chain uses TRBV5-6 with TRBJ1-6, with 7 bases fitting TRBD1. Germline V lookup: CDR1 SGHDT, CDR2 YYEEEE. This CDR3 is built from 15 residues. V dropped 2 bases and J dropped 14; count of bases not matched to a gene: 13. Here the CDR3 reads CASSLQGKIEPSLHF. The CDR3 DNA is TGTGCCAGCAGCTTACAGGGGAAGATAGAGCCGTCCCTCCACTTT.

This clonotype occurred a few times. The chain employs TRBV6-2 or TRBV6-3 and TRBJ2-7, with D perhaps being TRBD1 or TRBD2 (5 bases each). The CDR3 is made up of 13 amino acids. Trimming stripped 2 bases from V and 1 base from J, with 6 bases between. Germline CDR1 reads MNHEY; CDR2 reads SVGEGT. As DNA, the CDR3 is TGTGCCAGCAGTTACGGGGGATCCTACGAGCAGTACTTC. Translation: CASSYGGSYEQYF.

The chain couples TRBV6-2 or TRBV6-3 to TRBJ1-5, with D maybe TRBD1 (6 bases). Trimming removed 7 bases at V and 3 bases at J, with 16 bases between. This CDR3 has 15 amino acids. The V gene's germline CDR1 is MNHEY and CDR2 SVGEGT. The CDR3 is CASNPGRGHNQPQHF. DNA for the CDR3: TGTGCCAGCAACCCGGGTCGGGGACACAATCAGCCCCAGCATTTT.

The chain combines TRBV27 with TRBJ2-5; 13 bases map to TRBD2. The V gene's germline CDR1 is MNHEY and CDR2 SMNVEV (reference sequence). V shed 2 bases, J shed 3 bases, and the junction held 0 bases outside the gene matches. The CDR3 totals 15 residues. The CDR3 DNA reads TGTGCCAGCAGTTTAGGGACTAGCGGGAAAGAGACCCAGTACTTC. As protein: CASSLGTSGKETQYF.

This clonotype occurred a few times. The CDR3 DNA follows: TGTGCCAGCAGCTTGTATAGTTCTCGCACAGATACGCAGTATTTT. Its translation: CASSLYSSRTDTQYF. The chain combines TRBV5-6 with TRBJ2-3, with no clear D. Germline V gene lookup returns CDR1 SGHDT and CDR2 YYEEEE. V was shortened by 1 base and J by 1 base, with 10 bases between the two germline ends. The CDR3 contains 15 residues.

This clonotype was detected a few times. The rearrangement uses TRBV13 and TRBJ1-1; 8 bases fit TRBD1. CDR3 length: 14 amino acids. Germline V lookup: CDR1 PRHDT, CDR2 FYEKMQ (reference sequence). V gave up 1 base and J gave up 6 bases; unmatched junction bases: 4. The CDR3 sequence: CASSLEGTGPEAFF. CDR3 nucleotides: TGTGCCAGCAGCTTAGAGGGGACAGGCCCTGAAGCTTTCTTT.

This clonotype is medium-sized in the sample. This chain uses TRBV19 with TRBJ1-6; D not certain. V was trimmed by 8 bases and J by 4 bases, leaving 3 bases between them. The CDR3 runs 11 residues. Per the germline V gene, CDR1 is LNHDA and CDR2 is SQIVND (reference sequence). CDR3 protein: CASGYNSPLHF. The CDR3 bases are TGTGCCAGTGGTTATAATTCACCCCTCCACTTT.

This clonotype was detected only a few times. The chain employs TRBV5-6 and TRBJ1-2; TRBD1 agrees at 10 bases. Germline CDR1 is SGHDT and CDR2 is YYEEEE. J was trimmed by 0 bases and V by 3 bases; bases with no gene match: 11. The CDR3 is 18 amino acids. CDR3 loop: CASSSRQGARFANYGYTF. The DNA of the CDR3 is TGTGCCAGCAGCTCCCGACAGGGGGCCCGATTTGCTAACTATGGCTACACCTTC. Full variable domain (rest looked up from reference TRBV5-6 and TRBJ1-2): DAGVTQSPTHLIKTRGQQVTLRCSPKSGHDTVSWYQQALGQGPQFIFQYYEEEERQRGNFPDRFSGHQFPNYSSELNVNALLLGDSALYLCASSSRQGARFANYGYTFGSGTRLTVV.

This clonotype was counted only a few times. The CDR3 here is CAFHGGSANQPQHF. CDR3 bases: TGTGCCTTCCACGGGGGTTCAGCCAATCAGCCCCAGCATTTT. The gene calls are TRBV30 and TRBJ1-5, with D possibly matching TRBD1 (5 bases). V was trimmed by 7 bases and J by 3 bases, leaving 16 bases between them. There are 14 residues in the CDR3. Per the germline V gene, CDR1 is GTSNPN and CDR2 is SVGIG (reference sequence).

This clonotype is judged medium-sized. This chain connects TRBV12-3 or TRBV12-4 to TRBJ2-1, with D maybe TRBD2 (6 bases). The CDR3 extends over 17 amino acids. Deletions cut 3 bases from V and 0 bases from J, with 15 bases between. This CDR3 reads CASSFSVLARSYNEQFF. CDR3 nucleotides: TGTGCCAGCAGTTTCTCCGTCCTAGCGCGCTCCTACAATGAGCAGTTCTTC.